This TCR beta chain stems from a study of technical replicates of blood from several donors. Trimming took off 5 bases at V and 0 bases at J, with 10 bases between the two ends. Germline CDR1 is SGHVS and CDR2 is FNYEAQ. This CDR3 spans 14 amino acids. Some clones are missing from TCRdb's copy, which holds only in-frame ones; the method was immunoSEQ multiplex PCR. The profile shows 65,000 to 80,000 clones, 90% to 95% of them singletons. The chain has TRBV7-6 and TRBJ1-1, with no clear D. The sample consisted of T cells isolated from PBMCs. This TCR was recovered from a human donor in good health. The CDR3 here is CASSAGAMNTEAFF. For the CDR3, the DNA is TGTGCCAGCAGCGCAGGTGCAATGAACACTGAAGCTTTCTTT. Supplemented by reference TRBV7-6 and TRBJ1-1, the full variable domain reads GAGVSQSPRYKVTKRGQDVALRCDPISGHVSLYWYRQALGQGPEFLTYFNYEAQQDKSGLPNDRFSAERPEGSISTLTIQRTEQRDSAMYRCASSAGAMNTEAFFGQGTRLTVV.